Following are 22 T cell receptor beta chains from one sample sequenced in a study of PD-1 blockade in classical Hodgkin lymphoma. Using immunoSEQ multiplex PCR, the repertoire was profiled, and TCRdb retains in-frame clones only, with some absent. The sample contains more than 45,000 clones, around 78% of which appear only once. The patients all showed relapse after autologous stem cell transplantation, while their brentuximab vedotin exposure varied. Sample: peripheral blood mononuclear cells (PBMCs), taken before the second cycle of nivolumab. Receptor source: a human donor with classical Hodgkin lymphoma.

The rearrangement joins TRBV7-2 to TRBJ2-2; 9 bases line up with TRBD1. The V and J ends lost 5 bases and 17 bases, in that order; junction bases with no gene match: 12. CDR1 and CDR2 (germline): SGHTA, FQGNSA. This CDR3 is 13 amino acids long. Here the CDR3 DNA reads TGTGCCAGCAGCCTAGGGGGACAGGGTTGCTGTTTTTTT. Its translation: CASSLGGQGCCFF.

In this sample, this clone turned up a few times. The chain joins TRBV2 to TRBJ1-1, with a possible D match to TRBD1 (6 bases). The ends were cut back, 6 bases at V and 1 base at J, with 9 bases in the middle. The CDR3 contains 13 residues. Germline loops: CDR1 SNHLY, CDR2 FYNNEI. The CDR3 reads CASRGGPNTEAFF. The CDR3 region has the DNA TGTGCCAGCAGGGGGGGGCCGAACACTGAAGCTTTCTTT.

Concerning this clone: Its ends do not fully match the called genes, so a read error is possible. V usage is TRBV11-2 and J usage is TRBJ2-7; unclear D gene. This CDR3 has 11 amino acids. Germline values: CDR1 SGHAT, CDR2 FQNNGV. The CDR3 DNA sequence: TGTGCCAGCAGCTTAGGTTACGGGCAGTACTTC. Translation: CASSLGYGQYF.

The chain combines TRBV18 with TRBJ2-7, with D possibly matching TRBD2 (7 bases). V lost 3 bases and J lost 6, with 15 bases in between. The CDR3 is 14 residues long. Germline V gene data show CDR1 as KGHSH and CDR2 as LQKENI. The CDR3 loop reads CASSPAGEGSEQYF. CDR3 coding DNA: TGTGCCAGCTCACCGGCAGGGGAGGGCAGCGAGCAGTACTTC. Full variable domain (rest looked up from reference TRBV18 and TRBJ2-7): NAGVMQNPRHLVRRRGQEARLRCSPMKGHSHVYWYRQLPEEGLKFMVYLQKENIIDESGMPKERFSAEFPKEGPSILRIQQVVRGDSAAYFCASSPAGEGSEQYFGPGTRLTVT.

V is TRBV29-1 and J is TRBJ1-3; 7 bases map to TRBD1. Germline V CDR1 and CDR2: SQVTM, ANQGSEA. This CDR3 has 13 amino acids. J lost 4 bases, V lost 4 bases, and 4 bases had no gene match. The CDR3 nucleotides are TGCAGCGTTGGACAGGGAGCGGGAAACACCATATATTTT. Its protein product is CSVGQGAGNTIYF.

This clone has just a few counts. V is TRBV5-1 and J is TRBJ1-1, with TRBD1 matching 9 bases. This CDR3 is 14 amino acids long. J was trimmed by 7 bases and V by 4 bases; bases with no gene match: 8. Germline loops: CDR1 SGHRS, CDR2 YFSETQ. The CDR3 spells CASSLSLGQGEAFF. CDR3 bases: TGCGCCAGCAGCCTATCCCTGGGACAGGGTGAAGCTTTCTTT.

The chain employs TRBV6-1 and TRBJ2-7; 7 bases match TRBD1. Germline lookup yields CDR1 MNHNS and CDR2 SASEGT. The trim removed 2 bases at V and 7 bases at J, leaving 20 bases unmatched. This CDR3 spans 18 amino acids. The DNA for the CDR3 is TGTGCCAGCAGTGAAAGATGGAGTTGGGGACAGCCCTTTCGGGAGCAGTACTTC. It codes for CASSERWSWGQPFREQYF.

The rearrangement joins TRBV27 to TRBJ1-3; tentatively, D is TRBD1 (5 bases). The CDR3 covers 14 residues. CDR1 is MNHEY and CDR2 is SMNVEV in the germline V gene (reference sequence). V shed 5 bases and J shed 7 bases, with 15 bases lying between them. The CDR3 loop reads CASSRDSWENTIYF. The CDR3 bases are TGTGCCAGCAGTCGAGACAGCTGGGAGAACACCATATATTTT.

This clone was detected once. The chain has TRBV6-4 and TRBJ2-1, with a possible D match to TRBD2 (5 bases). With 6 bases removed from V and 0 bases from J, the gap between germline ends came to 15 bases. The CDR3 runs to 16 residues. The V gene's germline CDR1 is MRHNA and CDR2 SNTAGT. CDR3 protein: CASSPHGLNSYNEQFF. The CDR3 region has the DNA TGTGCCAGCAGCCCCCACGGACTCAACTCCTACAATGAGCAGTTCTTC.

By sample share, this clone is medium-sized. V usage is TRBV4-1 and J usage is TRBJ2-7, with unresolved D. CDR3 length: 14 amino acids. Germline CDR1 is MGHRA and CDR2 is YSYEKL. Trimming removed 4 bases at V and 5 bases at J, with 15 bases between. The CDR3 here is CASSPPGTRDEQYF. The CDR3 region has the DNA TGCGCCAGCAGCCCGCCCGGTACTCGGGACGAGCAGTACTTC.

The V call is TRBV29-1, the J call TRBJ1-1; D not certain. The CDR3 runs to 12 residues. The germline V and J ends were trimmed by 3 bases and 6 bases, with 11 bases remaining between them. Germline CDR1 SQVTM, CDR2 ANQGSEA. The CDR3 sequence: CSVDYQRSEAFF. The CDR3 DNA is TGCAGCGTTGATTACCAGAGGTCTGAAGCTTTCTTT.

This clone turned up a few times. The rearrangement joins TRBV5-1 to TRBJ2-3; D remains ambiguous. The CDR3 runs to 12 residues. The germline CDR1 and CDR2 sequences are SGHRS and YFSETQ. Trimming shortened V by 0 bases and J by 9 bases, and 8 bases separated the two germline ends. The CDR3 reads CASSLEGSTQYF. The CDR3 nucleotides read TGCGCCAGCAGCTTGGAAGGGTCCACGCAGTATTTT.

This clone was counted a few times. The genes are TRBV6-6 and TRBJ1-1; D not certain. In germline, CDR1 is MNHNY, CDR2 SVGAGI (reference sequence). Trimming cost V 4 bases and J 0 bases, with 6 bases left between them. The CDR3 totals 13 residues. DNA for the CDR3: TGTGCCAGCAGTTTAGAAATGAACACTGAAGCTTTCTTT. Amino acids: CASSLEMNTEAFF.

The chain recombines TRBV27 with TRBJ1-2, with no clear D. This CDR3 region has 15 residues. V dropped 2 bases and J dropped 5 bases, with 15 bases sitting between them. Germline-derived CDR1 and CDR2 are MNHEY and SMNVEV (reference sequence). Here the CDR3 reads CASSLKAGTLYGYTF. CDR3 bases: TGTGCCAGCAGTTTAAAGGCAGGAACGTTGTATGGCTACACCTTC.

This chain joins TRBV19 and TRBJ2-7; 10 positions agree with TRBD2. The trim removed 3 bases at V and 0 bases at J, leaving 8 bases unmatched. Looked up from germline, CDR1 is LNHDA and CDR2 is SQIVND (reference sequence). This CDR3 has 17 amino acids. In DNA form, the CDR3 reads TGTGCCAGTAGTATCCGTAGCGGGGGGTACTACTCCTACGAGCAGTACTTC. It yields the protein CASSIRSGGYYSYEQYF.

The chain recombines TRBV6-1 with TRBJ2-1; tentatively, D is TRBD2 (6 bases). Germline V lookup: CDR1 MNHNS, CDR2 SASEGT. The CDR3 has 17 amino acids. Trimming removed 1 base at V and 6 bases at J, with 19 bases between. The CDR3 coding sequence is TGTGCCAGCAGTGAAGACTTTTCTCCGGGAGTCAGCAATGAGCAGTTCTTC. This encodes CASSEDFSPGVSNEQFF.

The chain uses TRBV11-2 and TRBJ2-1; D unclear. Per the germline V gene, CDR1 is SGHAT and CDR2 is FQNNGV. The CDR3 loop spans 13 amino acids. The V gene lost 6 bases and the J gene lost 9 bases, with 15 bases spanning the gap. The CDR3 coding sequence is TGTGCCAGCAGGAATCGGACCAGAGGTGAGCAGTTCTTC. Amino acids: CASRNRTRGEQFF.

V usage is TRBV21-1 and J usage is TRBJ2-7. TRBV21-1 is given as a pseudogene. This CDR3 contains 14 residues. CDR3 bases: TGTGCCAGCGATGAAGGACGCGGTTCCTACGAGCAGTACTTC. Translated: CASDEGRGSYEQYF.

The V and J genes are TRBV27 and TRBJ1-2; 10 nucleotides agree with TRBD1. Germline V gene data show CDR1 as MNHEY and CDR2 as SMNVEV (reference sequence). With 6 bases clipped from V and 6 bases from J, the junction kept 13 bases outside the gene matches. This CDR3 spans 16 amino acids. CDR3 DNA: TGTGCCAGCAGCCAGGGACAGGGGCGCTCCTTAGATGGCTACACCTTC. Translation: CASSQGQGRSLDGYTF.

This clone came up once. J is TRBJ2-2 and V is TRBV7-2, with D tentatively TRBD2 (6 bases). The V end lost 5 bases, the J end lost 4 bases, and 14 bases lay between the germline ends. The CDR3 sequence is 15 residues long. Germline CDR1 is SGHTA and CDR2 is FQGNSA. The DNA for the CDR3 is TGTGCCAGCAGCCCCCCCGCGGGGTCCACCGGGGAGCTGTTTTTT. Residues: CASSPPAGSTGELFF.

This chain connects TRBV30 to TRBJ1-5; weak D call: TRBD1 (5 bases). There are 13 residues in the CDR3. CDR1 is GTSNPN, CDR2 SVGIG, per germline (reference sequence). The V gene lost 3 bases and the J gene lost 2 bases, with 8 bases spanning the gap. CDR3 residues: CAWRGLGNQPQHF. DNA for the CDR3: TGTGCCTGGAGGGGGCTAGGCAATCAGCCCCAGCATTTT.

The rearrangement links TRBV5-4 to TRBJ1-2; D is uncertain. Germline assignment: CDR1 SGHNT and CDR2 YYREEE (reference sequence). The CDR3 has 14 amino acids. With 0 bases removed from V and 3 bases from J, the gap between germline ends came to 9 bases. CDR3: CASSLGGLDYGYTF. The DNA for the CDR3 is TGTGCCAGCAGCTTGGGAGGGCTTGACTATGGCTACACCTTC.